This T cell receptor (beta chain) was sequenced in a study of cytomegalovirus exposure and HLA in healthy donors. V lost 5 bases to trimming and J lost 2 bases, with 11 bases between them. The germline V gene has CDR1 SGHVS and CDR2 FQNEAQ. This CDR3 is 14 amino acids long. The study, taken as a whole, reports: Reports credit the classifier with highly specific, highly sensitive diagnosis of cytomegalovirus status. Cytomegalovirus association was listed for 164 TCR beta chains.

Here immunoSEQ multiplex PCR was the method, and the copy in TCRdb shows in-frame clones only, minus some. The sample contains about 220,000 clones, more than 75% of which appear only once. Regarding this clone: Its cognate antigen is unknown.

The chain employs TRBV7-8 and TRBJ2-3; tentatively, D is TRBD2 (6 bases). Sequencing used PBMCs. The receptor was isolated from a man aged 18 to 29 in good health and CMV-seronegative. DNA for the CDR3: TGTGCCAGCAGCCCGGGACTTGTCACAGATACGCAGTATTTT. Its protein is CASSPGLVTDTQYF.